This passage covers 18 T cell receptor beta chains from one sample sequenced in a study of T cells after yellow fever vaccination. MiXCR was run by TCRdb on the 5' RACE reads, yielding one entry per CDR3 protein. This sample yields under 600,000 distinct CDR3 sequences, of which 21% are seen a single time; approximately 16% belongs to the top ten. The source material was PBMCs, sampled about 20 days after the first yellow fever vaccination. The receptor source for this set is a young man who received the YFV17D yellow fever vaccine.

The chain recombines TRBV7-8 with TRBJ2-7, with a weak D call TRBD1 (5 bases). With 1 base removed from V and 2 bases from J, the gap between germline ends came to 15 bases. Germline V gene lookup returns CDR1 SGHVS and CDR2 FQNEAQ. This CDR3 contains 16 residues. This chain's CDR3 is CASSLGATATAYEQYF. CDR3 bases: TGTGCCAGCAGCTTAGGCGCGACAGCAACCGCCTACGAGCAGTACTTC.

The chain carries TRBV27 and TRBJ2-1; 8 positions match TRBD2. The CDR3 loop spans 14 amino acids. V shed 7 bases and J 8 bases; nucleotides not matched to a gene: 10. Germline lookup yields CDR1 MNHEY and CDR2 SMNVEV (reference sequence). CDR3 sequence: CASTPGGPDDEQFF. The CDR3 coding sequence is TGTGCCAGCACCCCGGGGGGGCCGGACGATGAGCAGTTCTTC.

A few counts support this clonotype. CDR3 amino acids: CASSATGQGALETQYF. Here the CDR3 DNA reads TGCGCCAGCAGCGCGACCGGACAGGGGGCTCTGGAGACCCAGTACTTC. The V and J genes are TRBV5-1 and TRBJ2-5; 11 bases line up with TRBD1. V was clipped by 4 bases and J by 5 bases; unmatched bases: 10. CDR3 length: 16 residues. Per the germline V gene, CDR1 is SGHRS and CDR2 is YFSETQ.

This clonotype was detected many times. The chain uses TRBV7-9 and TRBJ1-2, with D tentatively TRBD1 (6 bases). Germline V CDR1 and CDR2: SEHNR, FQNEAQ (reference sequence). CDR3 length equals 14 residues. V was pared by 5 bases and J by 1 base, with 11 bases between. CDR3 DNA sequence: TGTGCCAGCAGCGCTAGCAGGGGTAACTATGGCTACACCTTC. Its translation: CASSASRGNYGYTF.

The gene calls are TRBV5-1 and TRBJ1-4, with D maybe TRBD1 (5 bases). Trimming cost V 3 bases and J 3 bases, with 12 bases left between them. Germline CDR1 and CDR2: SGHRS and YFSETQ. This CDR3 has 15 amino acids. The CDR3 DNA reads TGCGCCAGCAGCTCTCAGGGTACAGCTAATGAAAAACTGTTTTTT. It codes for CASSSQGTANEKLFF.

In nucleotides, the CDR3 is TGTGCCAGCAGACAGACAGGGCACAGCGGGGAGCAGTACGTC. Its translation is CASRQTGHSGEQYV. The chain has TRBV6-1 and TRBJ2-7; TRBD1 might be the D (7 bases). Trimming left V 6 bases short and J 7 bases short, with 19 bases between. This CDR3 is 14 amino acids long. Germline values: CDR1 MNHNS, CDR2 SASEGT.

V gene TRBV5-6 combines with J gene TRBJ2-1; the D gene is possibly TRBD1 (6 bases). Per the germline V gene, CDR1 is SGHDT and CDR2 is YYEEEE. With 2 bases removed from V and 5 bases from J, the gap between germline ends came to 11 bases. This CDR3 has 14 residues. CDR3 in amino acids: CASSLGGQHNEQFF. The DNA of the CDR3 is TGTGCCAGCAGCTTAGGAGGACAGCACAATGAGCAGTTCTTC.

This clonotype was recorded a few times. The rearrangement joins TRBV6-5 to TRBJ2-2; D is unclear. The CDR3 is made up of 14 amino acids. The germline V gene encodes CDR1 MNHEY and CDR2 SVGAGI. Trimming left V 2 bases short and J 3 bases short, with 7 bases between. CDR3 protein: CASSYISDTGELFF. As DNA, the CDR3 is TGTGCCAGCAGTTACATTTCAGACACCGGGGAGCTGTTTTTT.

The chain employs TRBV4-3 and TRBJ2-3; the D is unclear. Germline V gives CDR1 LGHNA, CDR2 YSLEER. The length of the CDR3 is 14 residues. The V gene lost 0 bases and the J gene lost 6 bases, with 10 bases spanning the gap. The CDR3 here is CASSQDPLWDTQYF. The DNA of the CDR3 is TGCGCCAGCAGCCAAGACCCTCTCTGGGATACGCAGTATTTT.

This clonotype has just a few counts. In DNA form, the CDR3 reads TGTGCCAGCAGCCCGCACAGGGGGAACACTGAAGCTTTCTTT. Its protein is CASSPHRGNTEAFF. This chain connects TRBV9 to TRBJ1-1, with TRBD1 matching over 7 bases. The CDR3 extends over 14 amino acids. Per the germline V gene, CDR1 is SGDLS and CDR2 is YYNGEE. V trimming: 4 bases; J trimming: 1 base; junction bases outside the gene matches: 4.

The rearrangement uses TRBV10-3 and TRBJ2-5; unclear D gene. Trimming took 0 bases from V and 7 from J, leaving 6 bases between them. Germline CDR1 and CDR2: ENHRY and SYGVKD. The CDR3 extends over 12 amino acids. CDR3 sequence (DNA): TGTGCCATCAGTGAGTCCACAACGACCCAGTACTTC. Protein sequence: CAISESTTTQYF.

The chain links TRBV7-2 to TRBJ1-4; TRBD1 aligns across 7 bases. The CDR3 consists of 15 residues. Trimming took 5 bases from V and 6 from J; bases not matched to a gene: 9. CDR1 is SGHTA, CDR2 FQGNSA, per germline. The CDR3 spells CASSSRDSRYEKLFF. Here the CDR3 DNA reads TGTGCCAGCAGCAGCCGGGACAGTAGATATGAAAAACTGTTTTTT.

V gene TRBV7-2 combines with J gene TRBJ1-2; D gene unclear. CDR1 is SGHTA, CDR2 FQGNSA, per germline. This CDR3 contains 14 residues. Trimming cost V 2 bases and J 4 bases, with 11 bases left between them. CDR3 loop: CASSLYPHLYGYTF. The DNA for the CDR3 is TGTGCCAGCAGCTTATATCCACACCTCTATGGCTACACCTTC.

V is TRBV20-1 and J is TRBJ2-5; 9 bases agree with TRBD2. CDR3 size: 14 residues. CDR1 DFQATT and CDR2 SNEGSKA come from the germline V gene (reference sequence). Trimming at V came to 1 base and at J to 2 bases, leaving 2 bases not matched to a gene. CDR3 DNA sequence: TGCAGTGCTAGAGGGCGGGGGGGACAAGAGACCCAGTACTTC. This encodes CSARGRGGQETQYF.

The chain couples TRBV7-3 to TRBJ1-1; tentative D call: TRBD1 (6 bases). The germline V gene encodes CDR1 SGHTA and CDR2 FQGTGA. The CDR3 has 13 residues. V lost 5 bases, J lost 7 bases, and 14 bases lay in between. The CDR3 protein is CASSPQGMGEAFF. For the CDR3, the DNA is TGTGCCAGCAGCCCACAGGGTATGGGTGAAGCTTTCTTT. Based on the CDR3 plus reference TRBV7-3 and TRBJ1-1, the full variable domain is GAGVSQTPSNKVTEKGKYVELRCDPISGHTALYWYRQSLGQGPEFLIYFQGTGAADDSGLPNDRFFAVRPEGSVSTLKIQRTERGDSAVYLCASSPQGMGEAFFGQGTRLTVV.

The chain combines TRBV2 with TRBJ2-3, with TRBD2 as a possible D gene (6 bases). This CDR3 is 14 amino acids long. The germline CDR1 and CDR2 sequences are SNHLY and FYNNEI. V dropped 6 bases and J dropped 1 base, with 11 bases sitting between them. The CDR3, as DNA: TGTGCCAGCAGGCGAGCGGGTCGCACAGATACGCAGTATTTT. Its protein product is CASRRAGRTDTQYF.

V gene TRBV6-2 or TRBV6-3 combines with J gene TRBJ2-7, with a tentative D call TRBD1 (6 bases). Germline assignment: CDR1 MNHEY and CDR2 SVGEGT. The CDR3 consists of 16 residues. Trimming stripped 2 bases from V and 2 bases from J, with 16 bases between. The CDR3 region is CASSYGPGTPTYEQYF. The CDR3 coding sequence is TGTGCCAGCAGTTACGGGCCCGGGACACCCACCTACGAGCAGTACTTC.

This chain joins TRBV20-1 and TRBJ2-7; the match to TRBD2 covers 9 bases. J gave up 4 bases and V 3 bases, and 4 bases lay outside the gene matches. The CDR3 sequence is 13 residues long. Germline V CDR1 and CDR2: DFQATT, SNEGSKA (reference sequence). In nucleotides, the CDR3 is TGCAGTGCTAGGGCGGGGGGGATATACGAGCAGTACGTC. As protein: CSARAGGIYEQYV.